This T cell receptor (beta chain) originates from a study of beta chain features in type 1 diabetes. For the study at large: Patients did not differ from healthy donors in age, gender or cell yield. Points from the study as a whole: Moderate yet significant TCRB CDR3 shortening was seen in Type 1 diabetes patients in all four CD4+ subsets. Any role of HLA type in TCRB rearrangement remained unresolved here.

TCRB transcripts that were expressed got sequenced, as all of the isolated RNA had been reverse transcribed. Assay used: immunoSEQ multiplex PCR; TCRdb lists only in-frame clones, some missing. The sample lists approximately 250,000 clones, under 13% occurring once. In this sample, this clone turned up a few times. As yet, its antigen is unknown. V shed 4 bases, J shed 7 bases, and the junction held 14 bases outside the gene matches. Per germline, CDR1 LGHNT and CDR2 FRNRAP. This CDR3 region has 18 residues. Sequenced sample: naive CD4+ T cells from blood. The sequence came from a man aged 25 to 45 with type 1 diabetes. V usage is TRBV12-5 and J usage is TRBJ2-1; 12 nucleotides line up with TRBD2. CDR3 in amino acids: CASGSPRASGGALNEQFF. DNA for the CDR3: TGTGCTAGTGGTTCCCCTCGGGCTAGCGGGGGGGCCTTGAATGAGCAGTTCTTC.